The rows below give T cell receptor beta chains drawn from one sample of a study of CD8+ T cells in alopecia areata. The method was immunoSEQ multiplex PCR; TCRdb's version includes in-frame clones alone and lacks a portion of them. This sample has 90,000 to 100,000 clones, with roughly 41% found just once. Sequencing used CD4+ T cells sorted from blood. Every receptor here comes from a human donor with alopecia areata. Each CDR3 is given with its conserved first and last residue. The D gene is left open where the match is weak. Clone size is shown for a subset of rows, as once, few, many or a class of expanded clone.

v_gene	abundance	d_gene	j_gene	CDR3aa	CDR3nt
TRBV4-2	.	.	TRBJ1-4	CASSQDVTSQEKLFF	TGTGCCAGCAGCCAAGATGTGACAAGTCAGGAAAAACTGTTTTTT
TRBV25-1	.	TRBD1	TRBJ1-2	CASSARTGRHYGYTF	TGTGCCAGCAGTGCCAGGACAGGGAGGCACTATGGCTACACCTTC
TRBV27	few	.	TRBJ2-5	CASSPTGRAETQYF	TGTGCCAGCTCTCCTACAGGGAGGGCGGAGACCCAGTACTTC
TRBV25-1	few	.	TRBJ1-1	CASRARTDTEAFF	TGTGCCAGCAGGGCAAGGACAGACACTGAAGCTTTCTTT
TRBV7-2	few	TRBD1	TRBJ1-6	CASSLSIQQGRNSPLHF	TGTGCCAGCAGCTTATCAATACAACAGGGGCGCAATTCACCCCTCCACTTT
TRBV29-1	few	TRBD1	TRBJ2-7	CSGARDRESLQYF	TGCAGCGGTGCACGGGACAGGGAATCCCTGCAGTACTTC
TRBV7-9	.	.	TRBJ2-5	CASSLSGGSPETQYF	TGTGCCAGCAGCTTGAGTGGCGGGTCGCCAGAGACCCAGTACTTC
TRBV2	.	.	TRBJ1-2	CASSLAEPRYTF	TGTGCCAGCTCCTTGGCAGAGCCCCGCTACACCTTC
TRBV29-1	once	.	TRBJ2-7	CSVEHDSYEQYF	TGCAGCGTTGAACACGACAGCTACGAGCAGTACTTC
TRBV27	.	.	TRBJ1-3	CASSLSVSGNTIYF	TGTGCCAGCAGTTTATCAGTCTCTGGAAACACCATATATTTT
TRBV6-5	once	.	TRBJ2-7	CASKDGPAYEQYF	TGTGCCAGCAAGGACGGCCCGGCCTACGAGCAGTACTTC
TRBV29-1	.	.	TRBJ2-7	CSVHNAYEQYF	TGCAGCGTTCATAATGCCTACGAGCAGTACTTC
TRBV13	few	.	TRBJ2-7	CASSSISYEQYF	TGTGCCAGCAGCTCCATCTCCTACGAGCAGTACTTC
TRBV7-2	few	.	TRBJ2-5	CASSLVSQETQYF	TGTGCCAGCAGCTTAGTTAGTCAAGAGACCCAGTACTTC
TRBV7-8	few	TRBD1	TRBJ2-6	CASSTGQGSGANVLTF	TGTGCCAGCAGCACAGGACAGGGATCTGGGGCCAACGTCCTGACTTTC
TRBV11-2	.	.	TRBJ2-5	CASSLVSGPIQETQYF	TGTGCCAGCAGCTTAGTCTCCGGGCCGATCCAAGAGACCCAGTACTTC
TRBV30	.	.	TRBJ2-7	CAWDRSGEQYF	TGTGCCTGGGACAGGTCCGGCGAGCAGTACTTC
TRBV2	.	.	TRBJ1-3	CASMSGNTIYF	TGTGCCAGCATGTCTGGAAACACCATATATTTT
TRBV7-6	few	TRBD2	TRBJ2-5	CASSLAGTERTQYF	TGTGCCAGCTCCCTAGCGGGGACAGAGAGGACCCAGTACTTC
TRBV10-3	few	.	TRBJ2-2	CAISESMTNTGELFF	TGTGCCATCAGTGAGTCGATGACGAACACCGGGGAGCTGTTTTTT
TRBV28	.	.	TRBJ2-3	CASRNPRLVGGTDTQYF	TGTGCCAGCAGAAACCCTAGACTAGTCGGCGGGACAGATACGCAGTATTTT
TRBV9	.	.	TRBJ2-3	CASSPGADTQYF	TGTGCCAGCAGCCCAGGCGCAGATACGCAGTATTTT